What follows are 3 T cell receptor beta chains derived from one specimen sequenced in a study of T cells after posttransplantation cyclophosphamide listed by TCRdb under 2016. Library preparation employed the immunoSEQ multiplex PCR assay. Held by TCRdb, this immuneACCESS table contains in-frame sequences only and omits some clones. Under half of the omission traces to an unresolved V gene where checked; the cause of the rest is unknown. In this sample, fewer than 40,000 clones appear, none counted once only. The ten largest clones add up to approximately 4.8% of the sample. Sequencing used PBMCs. The receptors stem from a woman aged 25 to 39 in good health and a related stem cell transplant donor.

This clone was seen ten or more times. The chain joins TRBV27 to TRBJ1-5; 8 bases are shared with TRBD1. The CDR3 is 13 residues long. V lost 2 bases, J lost 9 bases, and 3 bases stayed unmatched. The germline V gene encodes CDR1 MNHEY and CDR2 SMNVEV (reference sequence). CDR3 amino acids: CASSLDRGMPQHF. The CDR3 bases are TGTGCCAGCAGTTTAGACAGGGGAATGCCCCAGCATTTT.

The V call is TRBV12-3 or TRBV12-4, the J call TRBJ2-2, with no clear D. V gave up 4 bases and J gave up 3 bases, with 3 bases separating them. The CDR3 sequence is 12 residues long. This CDR3 is CASSSDTGELFF. The DNA of the CDR3 is TGTGCCAGCAGTTCAGACACCGGGGAGCTGTTTTTT.

This chain joins TRBV7-2 and TRBJ1-2, with D unclear. The V gene's germline CDR1 is SGHTA and CDR2 FQGNSA. CDR3 size: 13 residues. V lost 1 base and J lost 3, with 6 bases in between. Here the CDR3 reads CASSLGPDYGYTF. CDR3 DNA sequence: TGTGCCAGCAGCTTAGGGCCCGACTATGGCTACACCTTC.